Listed below are T cell receptor beta chains from one sample, sequenced in a study of T-cell memory formation after mild COVID-19. TCRdb fed the 5' RACE reads into MiXCR, producing one record per CDR3 protein. The table has 150,000 to 200,000 distinct CDR3 sequences, 11% seen once; the top ten hold roughly 3.8%. The sample was PBMCs or a T cell subset sorted from them (not recorded which). These TCRs come from a man aged 18 to 29 who had mild COVID-19 (a few samples of this study predate the infection). Cell type and time point are not known. CDR3s leave out the opening cysteine and the closing phenylalanine or tryptophan.

j_gene,v_gene,CDR3aa
TRBJ2-1,TRBV29-1,SVGGEVEQF
TRBJ2-3,TRBV6-5,ASSYSDTQY
TRBJ2-3,TRBV28,ASTGGTDTQY
TRBJ2-1,TRBV4-1,ASSQAPGLVYNEQF
TRBJ1-1,TRBV6-2/TRBV6-3,ASRKQVRAEAF
TRBJ2-1,TRBV5-1,ARSAGGEQF
TRBJ2-3,TRBV5-4,ASSLDSGGAYTQY
TRBJ1-2,TRBV20-1,SAASRSGYGYT
TRBJ1-2,TRBV5-5,ASSLTYRASAYGYT
TRBJ2-5,TRBV4-3,ASSRHYGVAAQETQY
TRBJ2-3,TRBV27,ASRLSVSTDTQY
TRBJ2-1,TRBV29-1,SAIRLANEQF
TRBJ1-4,TRBV20-1,SACKLGRANEKLF
TRBJ1-6,TRBV7-2,ASSPWRDSSRSPLH
TRBJ2-3,TRBV12-5,ASSDRNEDTQY
TRBJ2-2,TRBV7-2,ASSFLSTGELF
TRBJ2-2,TRBV6-5,ASSYEQLNTGELF
TRBJ2-1,TRBV24-1,ATTPGQGYNEQF
TRBJ1-2,TRBV12-3/TRBV12-4,ASSSEALGYGYT
TRBJ1-6,TRBV10-3,ASRQGLGNSPLH
TRBJ1-3,TRBV7-6,ASSERPSGNTIY
TRBJ2-7,TRBV18,ASSPSGTQYYEQY